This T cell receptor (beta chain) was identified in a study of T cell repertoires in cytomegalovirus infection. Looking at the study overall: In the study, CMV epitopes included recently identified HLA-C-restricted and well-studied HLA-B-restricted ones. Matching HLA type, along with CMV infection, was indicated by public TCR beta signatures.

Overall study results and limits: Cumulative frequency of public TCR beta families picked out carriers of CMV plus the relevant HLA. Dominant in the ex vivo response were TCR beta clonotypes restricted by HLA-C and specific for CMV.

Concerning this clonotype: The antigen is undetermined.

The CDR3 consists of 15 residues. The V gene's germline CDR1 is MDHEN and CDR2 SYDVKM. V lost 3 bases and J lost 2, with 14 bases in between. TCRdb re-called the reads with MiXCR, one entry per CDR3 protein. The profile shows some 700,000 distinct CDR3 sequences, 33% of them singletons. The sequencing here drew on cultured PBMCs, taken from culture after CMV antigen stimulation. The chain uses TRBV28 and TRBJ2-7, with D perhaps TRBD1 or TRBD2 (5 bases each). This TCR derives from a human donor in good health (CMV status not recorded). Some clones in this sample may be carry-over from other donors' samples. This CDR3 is CASSFTLRGPYEQYF. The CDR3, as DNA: TGTGCCAGCAGTTTTACCCTCCGGGGCCCCTACGAGCAGTACTTC.